The present entry profiles one T cell receptor (beta chain) with its context. Its antigen is still unknown. A second roughly 6 to 11 cycle PCR used barcoded and J-beta primers. The authors tagged each cDNA molecule using a template-switch adaptor with 12 random nucleotides. Using its own MiXCR run on the 5' RACE reads, TCRdb lists one record per CDR3 protein. The repertoire has approximately 800,000 distinct CDR3 sequences, roughly 25% of them found once; the top ten carry approximately 4%. Germline values: CDR1 SGDLS, CDR2 YYNGEE. The CDR3 is made up of 13 amino acids. The V and J ends lost 3 bases and 1 base respectively, with 7 bases between them. The data originate from a study of blood T cells in healthy people across ages. General study results and limits: For the donors, CMV status was unknown and possibly confounded expanded clonotype changes.

These data were also reused for a study on T cells of mothers and their children. As reported in that work: Second-PCR primer M1S introduced sample barcodes and 2-4 random nucleotides.

This receptor was identified in a boy younger than 18 in good health. Sequencing was done on a sample of blood. The rearrangement uses TRBV9 and TRBJ1-2, with no clear D. CDR3 DNA sequence: TGTGCCAGCAGCGCGGACTTTAACTATGGCTACACCTTC. Encoded protein: CASSADFNYGYTF. The full variable domain, its missing parts supplied by reference TRBV9 and TRBJ1-2, is DSGVTQTPKHLITATGQRVTLRCSPRSGDLSVYWYQQSLDQGLQFLIQYYNGEERAKGNILERFSAQQFPDLHSELNLSSLELGDSALYFCASSADFNYGYTFGSGTRLTVV.